The 19 T cell receptor beta chains presented below share a single source sample, sequenced in a study of T cell clonality in common variable immunodeficiency. Data came from immunoSEQ multiplex PCR; TCRdb stores just in-frame clones and leaves some out. The sample holds 25,000 to 35,000 clones, and no clone turns up only once. Sequencing input: peripheral blood mononuclear cells. The receptors were sampled from a person aged 18-69 years in good health.

This clone has at least ten counts. The observed sequence ends 3 residues before the CDR3 terminus, with the missing tail filled in from the germline J gene. V usage is TRBV5-1 and J usage is TRBJ2-5; 7 bases fit TRBD1. V shed 2 bases, J shed 1 base, and the junction held 8 bases outside the gene matches. This CDR3 spans 16 amino acids. Per germline, CDR1 SGHRS and CDR2 YFSETQ. CDR3 sequence reads: CASSLGTVFSQETQYF. Incomplete CDR3 DNA: TGCGCCAGCAGCTTAGGGACAGTATTCTCCCAAGAGACC.

This clone was found many times. The chain's CDR3 is CASSSLHGGQETQYF. The covered CDR3 bases are TGCGCCAGCAGCTCTCTCCACGGAGGGCAAGAGACC. The chain joins TRBV5-1 to TRBJ2-5; a weak D match, TRBD2 (6 bases). Coverage ceases 3 residues before the CDR3 finishes, and the germline J gene fills in the end. This CDR3 is built from 15 residues. CDR1 is SGHRS, CDR2 YFSETQ, per germline. V dropped 3 bases and J dropped 2 bases, with 14 bases sitting between them. The entire variable domain, with the rest obtained from reference TRBV5-1 and TRBJ2-5, is as follows: KAGVTQTPRYLIKTRGQQVTLSCSPISGHRSVSWYQQTPGQGLQFLFEYFSETQRNKGNFPGRFSGRQFSNSRSEMNVSTLELGDSALYLCASSSLHGGQETQYFGPGTRLLVL.

This clone was recorded many times. Read data end 3 residues before the CDR3 end; the end is taken from the germline J gene. The chain links TRBV11-3 to TRBJ2-4, with 7 nucleotides matching TRBD1. Germline loops: CDR1 SGHNT, CDR2 YENEEA. The CDR3 runs 15 residues. V was clipped by 1 base and J by 9 bases; unmatched bases: 9. CDR3 bases read: TGTGCCAGCAGCTTAGGGAGACAGGGAAGGGTCATT. This gives the protein CASSLGRQGRVI. The CDR3 in its entirety is CASSLGRQGRVIQYF. The variable domain in full, completed from reference TRBV11-3 and TRBJ2-4, reads EAGVVQSPRYKIIEKKQPVAFWCNPISGHNTLYWYLQNLGQGPELLIRYENEEAVDDSQLPKDRFSAERLKGVDSTLKIQPAELGDSAVYLCASSLGRQGRVIQYFGAGTRLSVL.

This clone was found many times. The read ends 3 residues before the CDR3 terminus; that terminus is restored from the germline J gene. Other DNA variants within this sample encode the same CDR3. The chain is built from TRBV4-1 and TRBJ2-7; 14 positions match TRBD2. With 4 bases clipped from V and 4 bases from J, the junction kept 6 bases outside the gene matches. CDR3 length equals 16 residues. Germline loops: CDR1 MGHRA, CDR2 YSYEKL. This CDR3 reads CASSPRLAGGPYEQYF. The sequenced CDR3 bases are TGCGCCAGCAGCCCCCGACTAGCGGGAGGGCCTTACGAG.

The sample holds many counts of this clone. The CDR3 end lies 3 residues beyond the end of the read and is filled in from the germline J gene. The chain joins TRBV20-1 to TRBJ2-7; 8 bases align to TRBD1. The length of the CDR3 is 13 residues. The V segment lost 6 bases and the J segment 2 bases; nucleotides outside the gene matches: 6. The germline gives CDR1 DFQATT, CDR2 SNEGSKA (reference sequence). CDR3 residues: CSATRDRPYEQYF. The CDR3 DNA, read in part, is TGCAGTGCCACCCGGGACAGGCCCTACGAG.

This clone has at least ten counts. The CDR3 end lies 3 residues beyond the end of the read and is filled in from the germline J gene. This chain links TRBV2 with TRBJ2-2, with D tentatively TRBD2 (6 bases). CDR3 length equals 14 residues. CDR1 SNHLY and CDR2 FYNNEI come from the germline V gene. The CDR3 DNA, read in part, is TGTGCCAGCGGGGAGGACTGGATTAATGAAAAG. This translates into CASGEDWINEK. The full CDR3 reads CASGEDWINEKLFF.

This clone was observed a few times. The CDR3 is cut off 3 residues early in the read; its end comes from the germline J gene. The chain joins TRBV25-1 to TRBJ1-2; 7 bases are a match to TRBD1. This CDR3 spans 13 amino acids. With V trimmed by 6 bases and J by 4 bases, 5 bases remained unmatched. Per germline, CDR1 MGHDK and CDR2 SYGVNS. Partial CDR3 DNA: TGTGCCAGCAGCGGGGACAGACGCTATGGC. This codes for CASSGDRRYG. The whole CDR3 reads CASSGDRRYGYTF.

There are many counts of this clone. The read terminates 3 residues ahead of where the CDR3 ends, so the germline J gene completes it. The chain has TRBV7-6 and TRBJ2-7; TRBD1 matches 8 bases. V was pared by 5 bases and J by 3 bases, with 6 bases of the junction left unmatched. Looked up from germline, CDR1 is SGHVS and CDR2 is FNYEAQ. The CDR3 covers 14 residues. CDR3 region: CASSHGQGIYEQYF. The DNA read from the CDR3 is TGTGCCAGCAGCCACGGACAGGGTATCTACGAG. Complete variable domain (other parts from reference TRBV7-6 and TRBJ2-7): GAGVSQSPRYKVTKRGQDVALRCDPISGHVSLYWYRQALGQGPEFLTYFNYEAQQDKSGLPNDRFSAERPEGSISTLTIQRTEQRDSAMYRCASSHGQGIYEQYFGPGTRLTVT.

This clone was detected ten times or more. Sequencing ends 3 residues short of the CDR3 end; the germline J gene provides the rest. The chain is built from TRBV5-1 and TRBJ1-1; tentative D call: TRBD1 (6 bases). Trimming left V 3 bases short and J 1 base short, with 16 bases between. This CDR3 is built from 16 residues. The V gene's germline CDR1 is SGHRS and CDR2 YFSETQ. The CDR3 is CASSSLVQGWNTEAFF. CDR3 bases read: TGCGCCAGCAGCTCGCTGGTACAGGGATGGAACACTGAA.

Ten or more counts support this clone. The read falls 3 residues short of the CDR3 end, and the missing part is taken from the germline J gene. This chain uses TRBV20-1 with TRBJ2-3; the D gene is possibly TRBD2 (5 bases). Per germline, CDR1 DFQATT and CDR2 SNEGSKA (reference sequence). The V gene lost 5 bases and the J gene lost 6 bases, with 18 bases spanning the gap. This CDR3 has 14 residues. The sequenced part of the CDR3 DNA is TGCAGTGCTCTGGACTCGACGACGGGGGATACG. Translation gives CSALDSTTGDT. The whole CDR3 sequence is CSALDSTTGDTQYF.

Many counts were recorded for this clone. The CDR3 extends 3 residues past the end of the read, so its final part is completed from the germline J gene. J is TRBJ1-5 and V is TRBV5-6, with D possibly TRBD1 on 5 matching bases. The germline V and J ends were trimmed by 0 bases and 7 bases, with 11 bases remaining between them. This CDR3 is built from 14 residues. Germline V lookup: CDR1 SGHDT, CDR2 YYEEEE. The CDR3 DNA, read in part, is TGTGCCAGCAGCTTGGGTGGGGAGGGGCAGCCC. This sequence encodes CASSLGGEGQP. The whole CDR3 sequence reads CASSLGGEGQPQHF.

There are many counts of this clone. The observed sequence ends 3 residues before the CDR3 terminus, with the missing tail filled in from the germline J gene. The V call is TRBV11-3, the J call TRBJ2-1; TRBD1 agrees at 9 bases. The CDR3 length is 13 residues. V was pared by 5 bases and J by 7 bases, with 3 bases of the junction left unmatched. Germline V gene data show CDR1 as SGHNT and CDR2 as YENEEA. The part of the CDR3 DNA that was read is TGTGCCAGCAGCCAGGGACAGGGAAATGAG. Amino acid sequence: CASSQGQGNE. The complete CDR3 sequence is CASSQGQGNEQFF.

Ten or more counts support this clone. Read sequence stops 3 residues before the CDR3 end, and the germline J gene provides the missing end. The rearrangement joins TRBV4-1 to TRBJ2-5, with 8 positions matching TRBD1. This CDR3 contains 17 residues. Germline CDR1 is MGHRA and CDR2 is YSYEKL. The part of the CDR3 DNA that was read is TGCGCCAGCAGCCAAGCCCCCCAGGGGGCTAGGCCAGATACC. Translation gives CASSQAPQGARPDT. The full CDR3 sequence reads CASSQAPQGARPDTQYF.

In its sample, this clone was seen many times. The read ends 3 residues early relative to the CDR3; the germline J gene fills the gap. The J gene is TRBJ1-1, the V gene TRBV7-2; possibly TRBD1 for D (6 bases). The CDR3 totals 13 residues. The germline V gene has CDR1 SGHTA and CDR2 FQGNSA. The CDR3 spells CASSLGGHFSAFF. CDR3 bases read: TGTGCCAGCAGCTTAGGGGGACACTTTTCG.

This clone has a count of ten or more. The CDR3 bases that were read are TGTGCCAGCAGCTTAGGGGGGCAGTACCAAGAGACC. Translated, it gives CASSLGGQYQET. The CDR3 reads in full as CASSLGGQYQETQYF. This rearrangement joins TRBV7-2 to TRBJ2-5; a possible D gene is TRBD1 (6 bases). Read coverage stops 3 residues before the CDR3 terminus; the germline J gene supplies the remainder. V was trimmed by 1 base and J by 0 bases, leaving 9 bases between them. CDR1 and CDR2 (germline): SGHTA, FQGNSA. The CDR3 loop spans 15 amino acids. Supplemented by reference TRBV7-2 and TRBJ2-5, the full variable domain reads GAGVSQSPSNKVTEKGKDVELRCDPISGHTALYWYRQSLGQGLEFLIYFQGNSAPDKSGLPSDRFSAERTGGSVSTLTIQRTQQEDSAVYLCASSLGGQYQETQYFGPGTRLLVL.

This clone was observed at least ten times. The CDR3 end falls 3 residues outside the read, so it is completed with the germline J gene. The chain carries TRBV23-1 and TRBJ1-1; TRBD1 is a possible D gene (6 bases). TRBV23-1 is labeled an ORF, and its function is uncertain. The CDR3 extends over 13 amino acids. The V end lost 10 bases, the J end lost 6 bases, and 18 bases lay between the germline ends. The CDR3 DNA, read in part, is TGCGCCACCGTAACAGGGTTGCGGCCTGAA. It encodes CATVTGLRPE. The whole CDR3 sequence is CATVTGLRPEAFF.

This clone came up a few times. Read coverage stops 3 residues before the CDR3 terminus; the germline J gene supplies the remainder. The chain is built from TRBV2 and TRBJ2-7, with TRBD2 matching 14 bases. Unmatched junction bases numbered 7, after V lost 6 bases and J lost 0 bases. This CDR3 comprises 17 residues. CDR1 SNHLY and CDR2 FYNNEI come from the germline V gene. Incomplete CDR3 DNA: TGTGCCAGCAGCGGACTAGCGGGAGGAGGCCGCTCCTACGAG. Translated: CASSGLAGGGRSYE. The entire CDR3 protein is CASSGLAGGGRSYEQYF.

This clone has at least ten counts. The read terminates 3 residues ahead of where the CDR3 ends, so the germline J gene completes it. The chain couples TRBV2 to TRBJ2-6; 10 nucleotides match TRBD1. The CDR3 consists of 16 residues. V shed 6 bases, J shed 4 bases, and the junction held 6 bases outside the gene matches. The germline V gene has CDR1 SNHLY and CDR2 FYNNEI. The CDR3 reads CASRRDRGPGANVLTF. CDR3 bases read: TGTGCCAGCAGACGCGACAGGGGGCCGGGGGCCAACGTC.

The table lists this clone with a few counts. The CDR3 extends 3 residues past the end of the read, so its final part is completed from the germline J gene. This chain uses TRBV25-1 with TRBJ1-2, with D uncertain. Germline CDR1 MGHDK, CDR2 SYGVNS. This CDR3 region has 15 residues. Trimming cost V 3 bases and J 4 bases, with 15 bases left between them. CDR3: CASSDGIRAGYGYTF. CDR3 DNA (partial): TGTGCCAGCAGTGATGGTATTAGGGCCGGCTATGGC.